The TCR beta chain under discussion was sequenced for a study of blood T cells in healthy people across ages. Peripheral blood from each donor was collected in a volume of approximately 10 milliliters. Study-wide points: With donor CMV status unknown, expanded clonotype changes were possibly confounded.

Next came a second PCR, run for about 6 to 12 cycles, which used a sample-barcoded 5' primer along with a J-beta primer mix. Each cDNA molecule, via a template-switch adaptor with 12 random nucleotides, was tagged. TCRdb independently ran MiXCR on the 5' RACE reads; one entry per CDR3 protein. Of 850,000 to 1,000,000 distinct CDR3 sequences listed, about 44% are singletons. J lost 8 bases, V lost 0 bases, and 7 bases had no gene match. Germline lookup yields CDR1 SGHRS and CDR2 YFSETQ. This CDR3 comprises 15 residues. This clonotype showed up just a few times. What it binds is not known. Material for sequencing was blood. The rearrangement uses TRBV5-1 and TRBJ2-1; TRBD1 aligns across 8 bases. This sequence was found in a man aged 30 to 45 in good health. The CDR3 DNA follows: TGCGCCAGCAGCTTGGGACAGGGGAGGTTGGATGAGCAGTTCTTC. Translated, it gives CASSLGQGRLDEQFF. The full variable domain, its missing parts supplied by reference TRBV5-1 and TRBJ2-1, is KAGVTQTPRYLIKTRGQQVTLSCSPISGHRSVSWYQQTPGQGLQFLFEYFSETQRNKGNFPGRFSGRQFSNSRSEMNVSTLELGDSALYLCASSLGQGRLDEQFFGPGTRLTVL.